The clone carrying this T cell receptor beta chain was observed a handful of times. No antigen is known for it. From around 11 ml of fresh peripheral blood, PBMCs were isolated. The sample originates from a study of T cells in Graves' hyperthyroidism and ophthalmopathy. Study-wide findings and caveats: Blood also carried most thyroid clonotypes expanded above 0.001.

CDR3 length equals 14 residues. Trimming cost V 2 bases and J 4 bases, with 9 bases left between them. CDR1 is ENHRY, CDR2 SYGVKD, per germline. Using RNA transcripts as the source, TCR beta CDR3 regions were amplified. The TCR CDR3 first-round RT-PCR relied on the HTBI primer set. MiXCR, applied by TCRdb to the multiplex PCR reads, yields one record per CDR3 protein. The sample lists fewer than 600,000 distinct CDR3 sequences, 13% to 15% occurring once. The receptor comes from a woman aged 18-30 years with Graves' hyperthyroidism. The chain has TRBV10-3 and TRBJ1-5; D is undetermined. The sequenced sample consisted of blood. The CDR3 DNA follows: TGTGCCATCAGTGAGGGGCAGTTGAATCAGCCCCAGCATTTT. It is translated as CAISEGQLNQPQHF.